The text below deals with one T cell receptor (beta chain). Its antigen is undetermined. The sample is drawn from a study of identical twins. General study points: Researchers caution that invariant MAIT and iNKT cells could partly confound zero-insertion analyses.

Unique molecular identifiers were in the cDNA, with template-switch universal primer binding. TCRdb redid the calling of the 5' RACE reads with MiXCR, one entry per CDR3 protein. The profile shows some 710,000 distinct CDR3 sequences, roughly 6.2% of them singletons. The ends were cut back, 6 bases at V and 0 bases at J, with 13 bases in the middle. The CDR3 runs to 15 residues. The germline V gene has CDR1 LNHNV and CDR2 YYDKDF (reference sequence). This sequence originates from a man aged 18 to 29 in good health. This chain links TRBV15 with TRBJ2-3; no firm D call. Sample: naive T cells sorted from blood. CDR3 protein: CATRPGADSTDTQYF. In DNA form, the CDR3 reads TGTGCCACCAGACCCGGTGCGGATAGCACAGATACGCAGTATTTT.